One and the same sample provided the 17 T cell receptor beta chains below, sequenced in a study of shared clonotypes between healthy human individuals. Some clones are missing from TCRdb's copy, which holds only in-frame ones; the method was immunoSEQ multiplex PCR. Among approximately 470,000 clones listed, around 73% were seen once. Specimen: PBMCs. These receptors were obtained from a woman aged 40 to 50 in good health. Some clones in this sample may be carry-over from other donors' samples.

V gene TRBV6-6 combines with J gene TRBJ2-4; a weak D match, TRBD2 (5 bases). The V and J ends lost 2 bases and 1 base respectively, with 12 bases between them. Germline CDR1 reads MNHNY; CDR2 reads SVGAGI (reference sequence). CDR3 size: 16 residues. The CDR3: CASSYEGGPAKNIQYF. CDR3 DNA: TGTGCCAGCAGTTACGAGGGCGGGCCCGCCAAAAACATTCAGTACTTC.

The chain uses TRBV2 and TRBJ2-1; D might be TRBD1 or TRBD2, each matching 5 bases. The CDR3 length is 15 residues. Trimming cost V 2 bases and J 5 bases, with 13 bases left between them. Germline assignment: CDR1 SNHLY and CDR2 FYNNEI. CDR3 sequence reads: CASSEPLGTHNEQFF. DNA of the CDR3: TGTGCCAGCAGTGAACCTCTCGGGACGCACAATGAGCAGTTCTTC.

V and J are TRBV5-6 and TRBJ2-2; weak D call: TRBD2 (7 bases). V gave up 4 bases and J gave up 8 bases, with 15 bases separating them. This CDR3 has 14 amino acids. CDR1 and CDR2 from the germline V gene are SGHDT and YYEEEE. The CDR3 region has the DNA TGTGCCAGCAGCCGGGGGCCAGCGGGAGGGGAGCTGTTTTTT. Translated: CASSRGPAGGELFF.

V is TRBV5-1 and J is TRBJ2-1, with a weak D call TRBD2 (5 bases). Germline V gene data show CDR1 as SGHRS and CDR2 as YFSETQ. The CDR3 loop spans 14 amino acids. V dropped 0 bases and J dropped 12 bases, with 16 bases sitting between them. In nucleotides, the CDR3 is TGCGCCAGCAGCTTGGAGGACTCTTTGGATTGGCAGTTCTTC. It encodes CASSLEDSLDWQFF. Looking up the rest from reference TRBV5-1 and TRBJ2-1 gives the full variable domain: KAGVTQTPRYLIKTRGQQVTLSCSPISGHRSVSWYQQTPGQGLQFLFEYFSETQRNKGNFPGRFSGRQFSNSRSEMNVSTLELGDSALYLCASSLEDSLDWQFFGPGTRLTVL.

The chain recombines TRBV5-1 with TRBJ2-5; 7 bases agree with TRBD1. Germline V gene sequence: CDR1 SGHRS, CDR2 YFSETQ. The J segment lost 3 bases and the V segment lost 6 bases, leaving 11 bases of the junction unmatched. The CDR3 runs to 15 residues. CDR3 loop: CASTQGGGFEETQYF. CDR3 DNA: TGCGCCAGCACACAAGGGGGCGGCTTTGAAGAGACCCAGTACTTC.

CDR3 amino acids: CASSQPTKRGRGNIQYF. CDR3 coding DNA: TGCGCCAGCAGCCAACCAACCAAGAGGGGGCGAGGGAACATTCAGTACTTC. The J gene is TRBJ2-4, the V gene TRBV4-1; 7 positions match TRBD1. V lost 2 bases and J lost 7; bases outside the gene matches: 14. Germline lookup yields CDR1 MGHRA and CDR2 YSYEKL. The CDR3 runs 17 residues.

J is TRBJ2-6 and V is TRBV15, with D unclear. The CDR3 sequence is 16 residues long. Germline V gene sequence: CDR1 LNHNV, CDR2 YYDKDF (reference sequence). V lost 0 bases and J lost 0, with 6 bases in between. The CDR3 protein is CATSRDRGSGANVLTF. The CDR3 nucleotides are TGTGCCACCAGCAGAGATCGCGGCTCTGGGGCCAACGTCCTGACTTTC.

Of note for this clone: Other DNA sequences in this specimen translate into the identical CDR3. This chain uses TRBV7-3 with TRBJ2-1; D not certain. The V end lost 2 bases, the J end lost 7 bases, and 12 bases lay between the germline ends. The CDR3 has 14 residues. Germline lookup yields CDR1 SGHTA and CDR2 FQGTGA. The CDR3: CASSLSGRGNEQFF. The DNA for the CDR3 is TGTGCCAGCAGCTTATCCGGGCGTGGGAATGAGCAGTTCTTC. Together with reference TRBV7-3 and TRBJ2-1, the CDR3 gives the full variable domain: GAGVSQTPSNKVTEKGKYVELRCDPISGHTALYWYRQSLGQGPEFLIYFQGTGAADDSGLPNDRFFAVRPEGSVSTLKIQRTERGDSAVYLCASSLSGRGNEQFFGPGTRLTVL.

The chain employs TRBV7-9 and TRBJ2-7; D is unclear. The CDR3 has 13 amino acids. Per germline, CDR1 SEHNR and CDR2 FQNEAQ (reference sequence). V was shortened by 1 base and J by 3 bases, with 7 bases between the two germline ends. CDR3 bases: TGTGCCAGCAGCTTAGGTAGGAGCTACGAGCAGTACTTC. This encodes CASSLGRSYEQYF.

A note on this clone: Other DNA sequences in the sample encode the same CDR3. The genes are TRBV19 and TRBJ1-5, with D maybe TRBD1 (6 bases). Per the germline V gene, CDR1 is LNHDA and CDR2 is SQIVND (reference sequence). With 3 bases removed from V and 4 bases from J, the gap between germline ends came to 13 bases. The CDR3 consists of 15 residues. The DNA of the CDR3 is TGTGCCAGTAGTATCTCCCTACAGGGAAATCAGCCCCAGCATTTT. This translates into CASSISLQGNQPQHF. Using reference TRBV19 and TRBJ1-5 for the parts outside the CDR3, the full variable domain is DGGITQSPKYLFRKEGQNVTLSCEQNLNHDAMYWYRQDPGQGLRLIYYSQIVNDFQKGDIAEGYSVSREKKESFPLTVTSAQKNPTAFYLCASSISLQGNQPQHFGDGTRLSIL.

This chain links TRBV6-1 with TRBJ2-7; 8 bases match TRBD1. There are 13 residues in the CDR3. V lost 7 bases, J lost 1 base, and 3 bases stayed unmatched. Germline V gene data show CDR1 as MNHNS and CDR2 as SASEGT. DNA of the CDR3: TGTGCCAGCAAGGACAGGGTATCCTACGAGCAGTACTTC. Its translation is CASKDRVSYEQYF.

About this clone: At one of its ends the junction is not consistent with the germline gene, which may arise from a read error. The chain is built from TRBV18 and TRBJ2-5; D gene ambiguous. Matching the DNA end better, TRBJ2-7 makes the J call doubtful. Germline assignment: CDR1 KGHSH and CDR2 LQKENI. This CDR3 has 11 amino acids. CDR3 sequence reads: CASSSPYEQYF. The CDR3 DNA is TGCGCCAGCTCCTCCCCCTACGAGCAGTACTTC.

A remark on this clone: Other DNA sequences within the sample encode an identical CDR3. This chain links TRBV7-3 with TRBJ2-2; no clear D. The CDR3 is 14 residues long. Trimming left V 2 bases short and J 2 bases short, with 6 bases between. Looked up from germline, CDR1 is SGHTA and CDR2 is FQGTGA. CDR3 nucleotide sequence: TGTGCCAGCAGCTTAGGTCTTAACACCGGGGAGCTGTTTTTT. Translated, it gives CASSLGLNTGELFF.

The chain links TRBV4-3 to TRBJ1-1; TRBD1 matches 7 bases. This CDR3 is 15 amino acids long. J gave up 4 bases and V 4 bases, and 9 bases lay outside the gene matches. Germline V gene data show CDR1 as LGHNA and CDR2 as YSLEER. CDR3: CASSLGQEVGTEAFF. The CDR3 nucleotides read TGCGCCAGCAGCCTAGGACAGGAGGTAGGCACTGAAGCTTTCTTT.

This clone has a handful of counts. The CDR3 protein is CACLQGRGSGSSPLHF. The CDR3 DNA reads TGTGCCTGCCTACAGGGCAGGGGTTCCGGGAGTTCACCCCTCCACTTT. The chain employs TRBV30 and TRBJ1-6; D might be TRBD1 (6 bases). Between the trimmed V and J ends, which lost 6 bases and 9 bases, there was a span of 24 bases. The CDR3 runs to 16 residues. From germline, CDR1 is GTSNPN and CDR2 SVGIG (reference sequence).

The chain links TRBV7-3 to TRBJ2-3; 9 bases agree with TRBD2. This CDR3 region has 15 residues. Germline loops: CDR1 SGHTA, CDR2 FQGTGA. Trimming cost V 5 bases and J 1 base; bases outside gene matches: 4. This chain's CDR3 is CASSRVAGGTDTQYF. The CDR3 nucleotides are TGTGCCAGCAGCCGAGTAGCGGGAGGCACAGATACGCAGTATTTT.

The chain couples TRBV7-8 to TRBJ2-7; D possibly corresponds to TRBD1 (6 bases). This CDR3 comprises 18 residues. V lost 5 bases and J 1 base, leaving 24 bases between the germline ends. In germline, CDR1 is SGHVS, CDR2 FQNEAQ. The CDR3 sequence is CASSPWTVVTALSYEQYF. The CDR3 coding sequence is TGTGCCAGCAGCCCCTGGACAGTCGTGACCGCCTTATCCTACGAGCAGTACTTC.